One and the same sample provided the 5 T cell receptor beta chains below, sequenced in a study of blood T cells in healthy people across ages. For the second PCR, which ran for about 6 to 11 cycles, a sample-barcoded 5' primer and a J-beta primer mix were used. TCRdb re-called the 5' RACE reads through MiXCR, storing one row per CDR3 protein. The sample consists of some 1,500,000 distinct CDR3 sequences, roughly 43% of them appearing once. Sample: blood. These receptors were taken from a woman younger than 35 in good health.

This clonotype has just one count. This rearrangement joins TRBV20-1 to TRBJ1-4; D ambiguous. The CDR3 loop spans 16 amino acids. V gave up 0 bases and J gave up 7 bases, with 18 bases separating them. The germline CDR1 and CDR2 sequences are DFQATT and SNEGSKA (reference sequence). Written as DNA, the CDR3 is TGCAGTGCTAGAGATCATGCTGTTGGGTCGGCTGAAAAACTGTTTTTT. It yields the protein CSARDHAVGSAEKLFF.

The chain employs TRBV6-5 and TRBJ2-7; D is perhaps TRBD2 (5 bases). The CDR3 contains 16 residues. The germline CDR1 and CDR2 sequences are MNHEY and SVGAGI. V lost 0 bases and J lost 3, with 15 bases in between. The CDR3 sequence: CASSYSKFGGYYEQYF. CDR3 bases: TGTGCCAGCAGTTACTCGAAGTTCGGAGGCTACTACGAGCAGTACTTC.

Concerning this clonotype: The junction and the germline gene differ at one end; a read error may be behind it. The chain employs TRBV7-2 and TRBJ1-2, with D maybe TRBD1 (5 bases). Per the germline V gene, CDR1 is SGHTA and CDR2 is FQGNSA. The CDR3 totals 14 residues. The CDR3 is CVSNPEGPNYGYTF. The CDR3, as DNA: TGTGTCAGCAACCCGGAGGGGCCCAACTATGGCTACACCTTC.

The chain has TRBV10-3 and TRBJ2-7, with TRBD2 matching 11 bases. The tail of the sequence fits TRBJ2-5 better, so the J call may be wrong. The CDR3 is made up of 15 amino acids. The germline gives CDR1 ENHRY, CDR2 SYGVKD. DNA for the CDR3: TGTGCCACCCAGGTGGGGACTAGCGGCCAAGAGACCCAGTACTTC. Amino acids: CATQVGTSGQETQYF.

The chain combines TRBV20-1 with TRBJ1-2; D remains unclear. V was cut by 3 bases and J by 4 bases, with 12 bases left in between. The CDR3 contains 13 residues. Germline CDR1 and CDR2: DFQATT and SNEGSKA (reference sequence). CDR3 loop: CSASPTIGYGYTF. DNA for the CDR3: TGCAGTGCTAGTCCAACCATTGGCTATGGCTACACCTTC.